The 3 T cell receptor beta chains given below trace back to one sample, sequenced in a study of cytomegalovirus exposure and HLA in healthy donors. The PCR was carried out with 60 Vbeta primers and 13 Jbeta primers. TCRdb's copy holds only in-frame clones and misses some; the assay was immunoSEQ multiplex PCR. The sample records some 170,000 clones, 75% to 85% being singletons. Sequenced: PBMCs. These receptors were taken from a woman under 30 in good health and CMV-seronegative.

The chain joins TRBV5-6 to TRBJ1-2, with TRBD1 matching over 9 bases. Germline lookup yields CDR1 SGHDT and CDR2 YYEEEE. Trimming cost V 2 bases and J 3 bases; bases outside gene matches: 5. CDR3 length: 15 residues. This chain's CDR3 is CASSFWDRAHYGYTF. DNA for the CDR3: TGTGCCAGCAGCTTCTGGGACAGGGCGCACTATGGCTACACCTTC.

The V call is TRBV6-4, the J call TRBJ2-1; TRBD2 aligns across 9 bases. Germline CDR1 is MRHNA and CDR2 is SNTAGT. V gave up 3 bases and J gave up 5 bases; unmatched junction bases: 5. The CDR3 has 15 amino acids. The CDR3 loop reads CASSETTSGNNEQFF. The CDR3 bases are TGTGCCAGCAGTGAAACGACTAGCGGCAACAATGAGCAGTTCTTC.

The chain joins TRBV28 to TRBJ2-2; 10 nucleotides align to TRBD2. This CDR3 spans 16 amino acids. In germline, CDR1 is MDHEN, CDR2 SYDVKM. V shed 4 bases, J shed 6 bases, and the junction held 8 bases outside the gene matches. CDR3 coding DNA: TGTGCCAGCAGTTCCCCCGGGACTAGCGTGGCCGGGGAGCTGTTTTTT. Translated: CASSSPGTSVAGELFF.